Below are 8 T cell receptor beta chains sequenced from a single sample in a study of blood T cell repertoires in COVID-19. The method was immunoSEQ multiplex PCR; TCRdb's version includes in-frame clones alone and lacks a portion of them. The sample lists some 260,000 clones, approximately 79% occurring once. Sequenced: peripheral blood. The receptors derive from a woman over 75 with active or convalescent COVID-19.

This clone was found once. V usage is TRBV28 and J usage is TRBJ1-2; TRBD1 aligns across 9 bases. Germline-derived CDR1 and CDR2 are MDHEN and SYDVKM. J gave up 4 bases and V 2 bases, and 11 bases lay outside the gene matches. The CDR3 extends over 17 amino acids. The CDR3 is CASSLGTGGAQGYGYTF. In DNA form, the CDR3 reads TGTGCCAGCAGTTTAGGAACAGGGGGCGCCCAGGGCTATGGCTACACCTTC.

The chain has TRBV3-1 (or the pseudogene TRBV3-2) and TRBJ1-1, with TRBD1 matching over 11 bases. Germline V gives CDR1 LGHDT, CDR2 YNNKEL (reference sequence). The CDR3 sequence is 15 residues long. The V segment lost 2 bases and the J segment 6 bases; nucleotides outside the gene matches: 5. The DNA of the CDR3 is TGTGCCAGCAGCCAACTAGGGACAGGGGGTCCTGAAGCTTTCTTT. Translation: CASSQLGTGGPEAFF.

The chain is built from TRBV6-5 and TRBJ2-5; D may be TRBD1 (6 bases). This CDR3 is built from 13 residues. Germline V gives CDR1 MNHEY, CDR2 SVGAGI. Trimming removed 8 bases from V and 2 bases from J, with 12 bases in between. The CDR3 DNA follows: TGTGCCAGCGGCCGGGACACACAAGAGACCCAGTACTTC. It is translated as CASGRDTQETQYF.

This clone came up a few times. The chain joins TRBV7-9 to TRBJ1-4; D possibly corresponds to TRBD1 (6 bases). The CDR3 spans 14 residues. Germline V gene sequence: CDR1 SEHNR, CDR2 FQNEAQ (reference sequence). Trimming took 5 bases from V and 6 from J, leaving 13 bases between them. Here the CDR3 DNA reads TGTGCCAGCAGCCCGGGGGGGGCTGATGAAAAACTGTTTTTT. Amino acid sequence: CASSPGGADEKLFF.

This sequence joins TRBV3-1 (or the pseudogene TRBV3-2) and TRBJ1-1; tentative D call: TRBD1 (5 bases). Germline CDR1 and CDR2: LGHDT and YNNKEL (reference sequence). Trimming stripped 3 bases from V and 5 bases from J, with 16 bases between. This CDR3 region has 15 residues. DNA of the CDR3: TGTGCCAGCAGCCATAATCCAGGGCCGTTGACTGAAGCTTTCTTT. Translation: CASSHNPGPLTEAFF.

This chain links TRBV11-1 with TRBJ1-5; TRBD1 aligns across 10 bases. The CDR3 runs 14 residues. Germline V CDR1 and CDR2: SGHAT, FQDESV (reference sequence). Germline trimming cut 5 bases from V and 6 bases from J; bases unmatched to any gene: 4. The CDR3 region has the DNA TGTGCCAGCAGCAAGGACAGGGGGGGTCAGCCCCAGCATTTT. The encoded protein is CASSKDRGGQPQHF.

DNA of the CDR3: TGCGCCAGCAGCCTAAGGACAGGGGTGAAGGATTCACCCCTCCACTTT. Translating gives CASSLRTGVKDSPLHF. This chain connects TRBV5-1 to TRBJ1-6; 9 bases match TRBD1. Trimming took 4 bases from V and 8 from J; bases not matched to a gene: 10. CDR3 size: 16 residues. The germline CDR1 and CDR2 sequences are SGHRS and YFSETQ. The whole variable domain, remainder taken from reference TRBV5-1 and TRBJ1-6, is KAGVTQTPRYLIKTRGQQVTLSCSPISGHRSVSWYQQTPGQGLQFLFEYFSETQRNKGNFPGRFSGRQFSNSRSEMNVSTLELGDSALYLCASSLRTGVKDSPLHFGNGTRLTVT.

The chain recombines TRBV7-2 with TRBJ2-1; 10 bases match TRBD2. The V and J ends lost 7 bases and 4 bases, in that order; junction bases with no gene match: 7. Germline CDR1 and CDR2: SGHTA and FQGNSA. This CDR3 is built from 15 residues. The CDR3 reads CASTLSGRGYNEQFF. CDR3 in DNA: TGTGCCAGCACCCTAAGCGGGAGGGGGTACAATGAGCAGTTCTTC.